Shown below are 27 T cell receptor beta chains from a single sample sequenced in a study of shared clonotypes between healthy human individuals. Measured with immunoSEQ multiplex PCR; TCRdb has only the in-frame clones, and not every one. The sample contains approximately 2.5 million clones, around 94% of which appear only once. Sequencing was performed on naive CD4+ T cells sorted from blood. Described subset: CD45RA+ positively selected. These receptors were obtained from a young man in good health.

CDR3 amino acids: CASSQGSTGTGGRSRETQYF. As DNA, the CDR3 is TGCGCCAGCAGCCAAGGTTCCACCGGGACAGGGGGCAGGTCAAGGGAGACCCAGTACTTC. The J gene is TRBJ2-5, the V gene TRBV4-1; 12 nucleotides line up with TRBD1. V lost 1 base to trimming and J lost 5 bases; unmatched junction nucleotides: 17. Looked up from germline, CDR1 is MGHRA and CDR2 is YSYEKL. This CDR3 comprises 20 residues.

J is TRBJ2-7 and V is TRBV11-1, with 10 bases matching TRBD1. This CDR3 region has 13 residues. The trim removed 4 bases at V and 6 bases at J, leaving 3 bases unmatched. Germline V lookup: CDR1 SGHAT, CDR2 FQDESV (reference sequence). This CDR3 is CASSSWTGGEQYF. The CDR3 bases are TGTGCCAGCAGCTCCTGGACAGGGGGCGAGCAGTACTTC.

For this clone: This same CDR3 is encoded by further DNA sequences in the sample. V usage is TRBV5-1 and J usage is TRBJ2-7; possibly TRBD2 for D (5 bases). This CDR3 is 11 amino acids long. Trimming left V 6 bases short and J 4 bases short, with 8 bases between. Per germline, CDR1 SGHRS and CDR2 YFSETQ. CDR3 in amino acids: CASTGEYEQYF. The CDR3 bases are TGCGCCAGCACTGGGGAGTACGAGCAGTACTTC.

The J gene is TRBJ2-1, the V gene TRBV5-1; D might be TRBD1 or TRBD2, each matching 7 bases. The CDR3 is 15 residues long. The V and J ends lost 6 bases and 8 bases respectively, with 21 bases between them. Germline V gene lookup returns CDR1 SGHRS and CDR2 YFSETQ. CDR3 coding DNA: TGCGCCAGCAAGTTGCGGGGGACAGCGTTAGATGAGCAGTTCTTC. Translating it yields CASKLRGTALDEQFF.

The chain recombines TRBV29-1 with TRBJ2-5, with 7 bases fitting TRBD2. The CDR3 has 13 amino acids. J lost 5 bases, V lost 4 bases, and 7 bases had no gene match. Germline V gene lookup returns CDR1 SQVTM and CDR2 ANQGSEA. Here the CDR3 reads CSVGGGVRETQYF. DNA for the CDR3: TGCAGCGTTGGGGGAGGGGTCCGGGAGACCCAGTACTTC.

The chain combines TRBV30 with TRBJ1-1, with D uncertain. The V end was cut by 5 bases, the J end by 6 bases, with 7 bases between. This CDR3 is built from 10 residues. Germline-derived CDR1 and CDR2 are GTSNPN and SVGIG (reference sequence). CDR3 sequence reads: CAWVKSEAFF. CDR3 coding DNA: TGTGCCTGGGTAAAATCTGAAGCTTTCTTT. The full variable domain, its missing parts supplied by reference TRBV30 and TRBJ1-1, is SQTIHQWPATLVQPVGSPLSLECTVEGTSNPNLYWYRQAAGRGLQLLFYSVGIGQISSEVPQNLSASRPQDRQFILSSKKLLLSDSGFYLCAWVKSEAFFGQGTRLTVV.

The gene calls are TRBV5-4 and TRBJ2-1, with 8 bases that match TRBD2. The V gene end was trimmed by 2 bases and the J gene end by 7 bases; junction bases not matched to a gene: 11. The CDR3 consists of 16 residues. The germline V gene has CDR1 SGHNT and CDR2 YYREEE (reference sequence). The chain's CDR3 is CASSLPGLGESNEQFF. The CDR3 DNA reads TGTGCCAGCAGCTTACCGGGACTAGGTGAGAGTAATGAGCAGTTCTTC. Variable domain in full (rest from reference TRBV5-4 and TRBJ2-1): ETGVTQSPTHLIKTRGQQVTLRCSSQSGHNTVSWYQQALGQGPQFIFQYYREEENGRGNFPPRFSGLQFPNYSSELNVNALELDDSALYLCASSLPGLGESNEQFFGPGTRLTVL.

The chain links TRBV9 to TRBJ1-6; D unresolved. Germline V gene sequence: CDR1 SGDLS, CDR2 YYNGEE. The V and J ends lost 1 base and 3 bases respectively, with 5 bases between them. CDR3 length: 14 amino acids. CDR3 region: CASSVQDYNSPLHF. As DNA, the CDR3 is TGTGCCAGCAGCGTACAGGACTATAATTCACCCCTCCACTTT.

The chain uses TRBV11-3 and TRBJ1-1; D is unresolved. The CDR3 is 13 residues long. Per germline, CDR1 SGHNT and CDR2 YENEEA. Trimming left V 2 bases short and J 7 bases short, with 11 bases between. In DNA, the CDR3 is TGTGCCAGCAGCTTAAATTTGATCAGTGAAGCTTTCTTT. This sequence encodes CASSLNLISEAFF.

The chain uses TRBV18 and TRBJ1-4; D not certain. Trimming stripped 2 bases from V and 6 bases from J, with 19 bases between. The CDR3 runs 17 residues. The germline gives CDR1 KGHSH, CDR2 LQKENI. The CDR3 protein is CASSPTPLTGSHEKLFF. DNA of the CDR3: TGTGCCAGCTCACCAACCCCTCTAACCGGGTCCCATGAAAAACTGTTTTTT.

The J gene is TRBJ1-4, the V gene TRBV14; 7 positions agree with TRBD1. The CDR3 has 16 amino acids. J was trimmed by 5 bases and V by 3 bases; bases with no gene match: 9. The germline gives CDR1 SGHDN, CDR2 FVKESK. In DNA form, the CDR3 reads TGTGCCAGCAGCCAGACTTGGGACAGTAGCAATGAAAAACTGTTTTTT. It specifies CASSQTWDSSNEKLFF.

V usage is TRBV9 and J usage is TRBJ2-6; D is possibly TRBD1 (5 bases). The CDR3 has 15 residues. Trimming cost V 4 bases and J 0 bases, with 8 bases left between them. CDR1 is SGDLS and CDR2 is YYNGEE in the germline V gene. The CDR3 DNA sequence: TGTGCCAGCAGCCGCGACAGCTCTGGGGCCAACGTCCTGACTTTC. It specifies CASSRDSSGANVLTF.

This clone has only one observation. The V gene is TRBV7-2, the J gene TRBJ2-5, with D perhaps matching TRBD1 or TRBD2 (7 bases each). Germline V lookup: CDR1 SGHTA, CDR2 FQGNSA. The ends were cut back, 6 bases at V and 7 bases at J, with 18 bases in the middle. The CDR3 runs 14 residues. CDR3 residues: CASSQGGSAGTQYF. The CDR3 DNA is TGTGCCAGCAGTCAGGGGGGGAGCGCTGGGACCCAGTACTTC. The entire variable domain, with the rest obtained from reference TRBV7-2 and TRBJ2-5, is as follows: GAGVSQSPSNKVTEKGKDVELRCDPISGHTALYWYRQSLGQGLEFLIYFQGNSAPDKSGLPSDRFSAERTGGSVSTLTIQRTQQEDSAVYLCASSQGGSAGTQYFGPGTRLLVL.

This clone was seen just once. CDR3 residues: CASHRRGGQIYNEQFF. The CDR3 bases are TGCGCCAGCCACCGACGGGGGGGACAGATCTACAATGAGCAGTTCTTC. V usage is TRBV5-1 and J usage is TRBJ2-1; a possible D gene is TRBD2 (8 bases). Germline V gene data show CDR1 as SGHRS and CDR2 as YFSETQ. V was clipped by 7 bases and J by 3 bases, with 20 bases between them. The CDR3 contains 16 residues.

The chain has TRBV6-1 and TRBJ1-2; 10 bases match TRBD1. Germline CDR1 MNHNS, CDR2 SASEGT. V lost 5 bases and J lost 7; bases outside the gene matches: 4. The CDR3 extends over 13 amino acids. The CDR3 sequence is CASSKGQGIGYTF. CDR3 bases: TGTGCCAGCAGTAAGGGACAGGGGATTGGCTACACCTTC.

The V call is TRBV13, the J call TRBJ2-3, with 11 nucleotides matching TRBD1. Germline V gene lookup returns CDR1 PRHDT and CDR2 FYEKMQ (reference sequence). V dropped 5 bases and J dropped 4; count of bases not matched to a gene: 17. CDR3 length: 19 amino acids. The CDR3 nucleotides read TGTGCCAGCAGCCTCCGAAGGACAGGGGGCGTCTTAGGTGCAGATACGCAGTATTTT. Residues: CASSLRRTGGVLGADTQYF.

In DNA, the CDR3 is TGTGCCAGCAGCCCCCAAACCGGGGCCAACGTCCTGACTTTC. Residues: CASSPQTGANVLTF. The gene calls are TRBV7-8 and TRBJ2-6, with D uncertain. The CDR3 runs to 14 residues. Germline CDR1 reads SGHVS; CDR2 reads FQNEAQ. Trimming removed 5 bases from V and 4 bases from J, with 9 bases in between.

This chain links TRBV7-9 with TRBJ1-4; 7 nucleotides agree with TRBD1. The CDR3 is 13 amino acids. Germline V gives CDR1 SEHNR, CDR2 FQNEAQ (reference sequence). V gave up 10 bases and J gave up 2 bases; unmatched junction bases: 4. The CDR3 spells CATRGNTNEKLFF. Here the CDR3 DNA reads TGTGCCACCAGGGGGAATACTAATGAAAAACTGTTTTTT.

This clone was picked up a small number of times. The CDR3 DNA is TGTGCCAGCAGTGAGGAGTTGACTCAGCCCCAGCATTTT. Its protein product is CASSEELTQPQHF. The chain employs TRBV2 and TRBJ1-5; D gene unclear. V lost 3 bases to trimming and J lost 6 bases, with 9 bases between them. The CDR3 covers 13 residues. Germline V gives CDR1 SNHLY, CDR2 FYNNEI. Complete variable domain (other parts from reference TRBV2 and TRBJ1-5): EPEVTQTPSHQVTQMGQEVILRCVPISNHLYFYWYRQILGQKVEFLVSFYNNEISEKSEIFDDQFSVERPDGSNFTLKIRSTKLEDSAMYFCASSEELTQPQHFGDGTRLSIL.

The rearrangement uses TRBV18 and TRBJ1-1, with D tentatively TRBD1 (6 bases). This CDR3 has 12 residues. The germline V and J ends were trimmed by 8 bases and 1 base, with 8 bases remaining between them. CDR1 and CDR2 from the germline V gene are KGHSH and LQKENI. The CDR3 DNA sequence: TGTGCCAGCCAACAGGGGAACACTGAAGCTTTCTTT. It is translated as CASQQGNTEAFF.

This chain joins TRBV5-6 and TRBJ2-1; D ambiguous. V was shortened by 7 bases and J by 7 bases, with 15 bases between the two germline ends. Germline lookup yields CDR1 SGHDT and CDR2 YYEEEE. The CDR3 covers 13 residues. The CDR3 DNA reads as TGTGCCAGCCGCAAAGGAGTTAGGAATGAGCAGTTCTTC. Translated, it gives CASRKGVRNEQFF. Variable domain in full (rest from reference TRBV5-6 and TRBJ2-1): DAGVTQSPTHLIKTRGQQVTLRCSPKSGHDTVSWYQQALGQGPQFIFQYYEEEERQRGNFPDRFSGHQFPNYSSELNVNALLLGDSALYLCASRKGVRNEQFFGPGTRLTVL.

The V call is TRBV29-1, the J call TRBJ2-5; TRBD1 aligns across 7 bases. J was trimmed by 4 bases and V by 2 bases; bases with no gene match: 4. CDR3 size: 13 residues. Germline loops: CDR1 SQVTM, CDR2 ANQGSEA. DNA of the CDR3: TGCAGCGTTGAATCAGGGGGTTTAGAGACCCAGTACTTC. As protein: CSVESGGLETQYF.

The rearrangement links TRBV9 to TRBJ2-7, with 10 bases fitting TRBD2. In germline, CDR1 is SGDLS, CDR2 YYNGEE. With 0 bases clipped from V and 2 bases from J, the junction kept 5 bases outside the gene matches. This CDR3 is built from 16 residues. This CDR3 is CASSVGVSGRTYEQYF. Written as DNA, the CDR3 is TGTGCCAGCAGCGTAGGGGTTAGCGGGAGGACCTACGAGCAGTACTTC.

The chain employs TRBV21-1 and TRBJ2-2; TRBD1, the table's D call, lacks a check against the DNA. TRBV21-1 is reported as a pseudogene. CDR3 length: 13 amino acids. This CDR3 reads CASIWQNTGELFF. The CDR3 nucleotides are TGTGCCAGCATCTGGCAGAACACCGGGGAGCTGTTTTTT.

This clone was counted only a few times. The CDR3 protein is CASSPPDTSYTF. DNA of the CDR3: TGTGCCAGCAGCCCCCCGGACACAAGCTACACCTTC. The chain employs TRBV7-9 and TRBJ1-2; possibly TRBD1 for D (5 bases). V dropped 5 bases and J dropped 9 bases, with 13 bases sitting between them. CDR3 length equals 12 residues. Germline CDR1 is SEHNR and CDR2 is FQNEAQ (reference sequence).

In the case of this clone: Distinct nucleotide sequences in the sample also encode this CDR3. J is TRBJ2-7 and V is TRBV7-2; 7 bases fit TRBD1. Germline V gives CDR1 SGHTA, CDR2 FQGNSA. This CDR3 region has 13 residues. Trimming cost V 3 bases and J 4 bases; bases outside gene matches: 3. The CDR3 is CASSFTGEYEQYF. The CDR3 DNA follows: TGTGCCAGCAGCTTCACAGGGGAATACGAGCAGTACTTC.

The chain has TRBV27 and TRBJ2-7; 11 bases are a match to TRBD2. Trimming cost V 2 bases and J 4 bases; bases outside gene matches: 7. Germline V gene lookup returns CDR1 MNHEY and CDR2 SMNVEV (reference sequence). This CDR3 has 16 residues. CDR3 protein: CASSLEPRLAGYEQYF. The CDR3, as DNA: TGTGCCAGCAGTTTAGAGCCCAGACTAGCGGGGTACGAGCAGTACTTC.